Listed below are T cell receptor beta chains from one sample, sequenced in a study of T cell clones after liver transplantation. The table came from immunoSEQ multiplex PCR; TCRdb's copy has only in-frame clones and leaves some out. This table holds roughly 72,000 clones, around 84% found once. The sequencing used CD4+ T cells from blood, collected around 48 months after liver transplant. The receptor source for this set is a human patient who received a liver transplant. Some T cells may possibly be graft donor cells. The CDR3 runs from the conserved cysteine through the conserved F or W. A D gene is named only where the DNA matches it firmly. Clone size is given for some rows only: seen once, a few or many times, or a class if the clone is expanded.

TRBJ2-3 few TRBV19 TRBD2 CASSPSGTLDTQYF TGTGCCAGTAGTCCGAGCGGGACCCTAGATACGCAGTATTTT
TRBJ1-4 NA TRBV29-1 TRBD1 CSAGRTGENEKLFF TGCAGCGCTGGGCGGACAGGGGAGAATGAAAAACTGTTTTTT
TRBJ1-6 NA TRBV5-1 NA CASSSGILPLNSPLHF TGCGCCAGCAGCTCGGGGATCCTCCCCCTTAATTCACCCCTCCACTTT
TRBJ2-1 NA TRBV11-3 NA CASSLDQKGNEQFF TGTGCCAGCAGCTTAGATCAGAAGGGAAATGAGCAGTTCTTC
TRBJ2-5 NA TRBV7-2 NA CASSLAGERTQYF TGTGCCAGCAGCTTAGCGGGGGAACGGACCCAGTACTTC
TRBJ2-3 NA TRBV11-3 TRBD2 CASSPGTSGGADTQYF TGTGCCAGCAGCCCCGGGACTAGCGGGGGGGCAGATACGCAGTATTTT
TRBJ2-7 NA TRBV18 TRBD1 CASSPGTGSLSYEQYF TGTGCCAGCTCACCGGGGACAGGTTCCCTATCCTACGAGCAGTACTTC
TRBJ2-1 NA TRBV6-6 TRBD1 CASKRTGDSYNEQFF TGTGCCAGCAAAAGGACAGGCGACTCCTACAATGAGCAGTTCTTC
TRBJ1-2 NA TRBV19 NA CASRNDRPTGGYTF TGTGCCAGTAGGAACGACAGACCTACGGGTGGCTACACCTTC
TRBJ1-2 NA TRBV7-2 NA CASSLDAGVGYTF TGTGCCAGCAGCTTAGACGCCGGAGTGGGCTACACCTTC
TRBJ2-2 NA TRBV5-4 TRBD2 CASSPTSGGSGELFF TGTGCCAGCAGCCCAACTAGCGGGGGTTCCGGGGAGCTGTTTTTT
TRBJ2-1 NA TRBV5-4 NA CASSPRAGGSNEQFF TGTGCCAGCAGCCCTCGAGCGGGTGGTTCCAATGAGCAGTTCTTC
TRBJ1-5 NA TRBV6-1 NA CASSDSPNQPQHF TGTGCCAGCAGTGACAGCCCCAATCAGCCCCAGCATTTT
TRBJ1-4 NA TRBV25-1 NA CASSERGNEKLFF TGTGCCAGCAGTGAACGGGGTAATGAAAAACTGTTTTTT
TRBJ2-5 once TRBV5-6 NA CASTGRGWGETQYF TGTGCCAGCACGGGTCGCGGGTGGGGAGAGACCCAGTACTTC
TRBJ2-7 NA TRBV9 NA CASSASGSYEQYF TGTGCCAGCAGCGCGAGCGGCTCCTACGAGCAGTACTTC
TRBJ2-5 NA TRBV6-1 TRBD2 CASTRTSGGQETQYF TGTGCCAGCACGCGGACTAGCGGGGGACAAGAGACCCAGTACTTC
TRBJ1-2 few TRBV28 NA CASWTDSNYGYTF TGTGCCAGCTGGACGGACTCTAACTATGGCTACACCTTC